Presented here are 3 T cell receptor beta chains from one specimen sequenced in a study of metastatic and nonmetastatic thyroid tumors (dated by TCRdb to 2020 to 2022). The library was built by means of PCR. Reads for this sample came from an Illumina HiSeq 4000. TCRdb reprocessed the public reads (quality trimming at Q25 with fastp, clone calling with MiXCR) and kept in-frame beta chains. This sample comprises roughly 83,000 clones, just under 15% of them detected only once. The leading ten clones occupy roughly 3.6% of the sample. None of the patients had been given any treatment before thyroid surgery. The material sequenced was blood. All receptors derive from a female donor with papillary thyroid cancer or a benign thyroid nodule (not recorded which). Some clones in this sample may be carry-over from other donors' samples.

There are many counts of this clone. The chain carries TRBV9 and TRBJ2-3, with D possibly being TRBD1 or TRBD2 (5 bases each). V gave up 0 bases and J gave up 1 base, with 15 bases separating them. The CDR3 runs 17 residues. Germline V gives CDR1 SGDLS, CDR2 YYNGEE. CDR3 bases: TGTGCCAGCAGCGTAGATCCGAGGGGCGAGGGCACAGATACGCAGTATTTT. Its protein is CASSVDPRGEGTDTQYF.

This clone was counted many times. This CDR3 is CASIPGATNEKLFF. CDR3 nucleotide sequence: TGTGCCAGTATCCCCGGGGCAACTAATGAAAAACTGTTTTTT. The chain is built from TRBV12-3 or TRBV12-4 and TRBJ1-4; D is undetermined. There are 14 residues in the CDR3. Trimming pared 9 bases from V and 0 bases from J, leaving 11 bases between.

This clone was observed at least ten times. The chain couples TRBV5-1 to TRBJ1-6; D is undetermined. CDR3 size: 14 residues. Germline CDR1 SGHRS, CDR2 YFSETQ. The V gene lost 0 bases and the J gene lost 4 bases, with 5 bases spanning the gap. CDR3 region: CASSLDGYNSPLHF. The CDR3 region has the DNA TGCGCCAGCAGCTTGGACGGGTATAATTCACCCCTCCACTTT.